This T cell receptor (beta chain) came from a study of shared clonotypes between healthy human individuals. Clones were sequenced by immunoSEQ multiplex PCR, and TCRdb holds only the in-frame ones, with some missing. The table has approximately 640,000 clones, less than 95% seen once. CDR1 GTSNPN and CDR2 SVGIG come from the germline V gene (reference sequence). The CDR3 is 15 residues long. Trimming stripped 5 bases from V and 0 bases from J, with 17 bases between. The material sequenced was memory CD8+ T cells from PBMCs. Subset of the sample: CD45RO+ cells pooled with CCR7-negative TemRA cells. J is TRBJ2-7 and V is TRBV30; the D call may be TRBD1 or TRBD2 (5 bases each). The receptor was derived from a man between 18 and 35 years old in good health. Some clones in this sample may be carry-over from other donors' samples. In DNA, the CDR3 is TGTGCCTGGGCGGCCGGGGCATTCAGCTCCTACGAGCAGTACTTC. This encodes CAWAAGAFSSYEQYF. Using reference TRBV30 and TRBJ2-7 for the parts outside the CDR3, the full variable domain is SQTIHQWPATLVQPVGSPLSLECTVEGTSNPNLYWYRQAAGRGLQLLFYSVGIGQISSEVPQNLSASRPQDRQFILSSKKLLLSDSGFYLCAWAAGAFSSYEQYFGPGTRLTVT.